These 30 T cell receptor beta chains were all obtained from the same sample, sequenced in a study of CD8+CD57+ T cells in acquired aplastic anemia. It was genomic DNA that served as the template for profiling TCR beta VDJ and CDR3. TCRdb independently ran MiXCR on the reads; one entry per CDR3 protein. Counted here are fewer than 100,000 distinct CDR3 sequences, under 50% occurring once; the ten biggest clones make up over 50%. Sequenced material: sorted CD4+, CD8+, or CD8+CD57+ T cells (not recorded which) from PBMCs. The receptors were sampled from a human donor in good health, serving as a control.

V and J are TRBV6-5 and TRBJ1-3, with 7 positions matching TRBD1. The germline gives CDR1 MNHEY, CDR2 SVGAGI. The ends lost 4 bases at V and 4 bases at J; junction bases unmatched: 4. CDR3 length: 14 residues. The CDR3 coding sequence is TGTGCCAGCAGTTCGACAGGGTCCGGAAACACCATATATTTT. Translation: CASSSTGSGNTIYF.

This clonotype was recorded many times. This chain's CDR3 is CASTETANYGYTF. CDR3 DNA: TGTGCCAGCACCGAGACAGCTAACTATGGCTACACCTTC. The chain carries TRBV2 and TRBJ1-2; a weak D match, TRBD1 (5 bases). Germline CDR1 and CDR2: SNHLY and FYNNEI. CDR3 length: 13 amino acids. With 7 bases removed from V and 0 bases from J, the gap between germline ends came to 9 bases.

Details on this clonotype: A much larger clone is a single base away; this may be a read error. The rearrangement joins TRBV7-7 to TRBJ2-3, with D possibly being TRBD2 (6 bases). Trimming pared 5 bases from V and 4 bases from J, leaving 10 bases between. Looked up from germline, CDR1 is SSHAT and CDR2 is FNYEAQ (reference sequence). CDR3 length: 13 amino acids. The DNA of the CDR3 is TGTGCCAGCAGCCTTAGCGGCGCAGATACGCAGTATTTT. This translates into CASSLSGADTQYF.

Remarks on this clonotype: It may be a read error: a sequence one base away is much more abundant. The genes are TRBV20-1 and TRBJ1-1; 7 bases match TRBD1. The CDR3 runs to 15 residues. Germline CDR1 and CDR2: DFQATT and SNEGSKA (reference sequence). The CDR3 protein is CGARRKTGPYTEAFF. The CDR3 nucleotides read TGCGGTGCTAGGCGCAAGACAGGGCCTTACACTGAAGCTTTCTTT.

This clonotype was seen many times. This rearrangement joins TRBV4-2 to TRBJ2-7; D possibly corresponds to TRBD2 (6 bases). The CDR3 has 16 residues. Looked up from germline, CDR1 is LGHNA and CDR2 is YNFKEQ. Trimming cost V 3 bases and J 0 bases, with 15 bases left between them. The CDR3 loop is CASSQGGLSSSYEQYF. CDR3 in DNA: TGTGCCAGCAGCCAGGGGGGACTTTCGAGCTCCTACGAGCAGTACTTC.

This clonotype showed up many times. This chain links TRBV11-3 with TRBJ2-7; D not resolved. CDR3 size: 14 residues. Germline CDR1 and CDR2: SGHNT and YENEEA. V was shortened by 0 bases and J by 0 bases, with 6 bases between the two germline ends. CDR3 sequence (DNA): TGTGCCAGCAGCTTAGATGCCATCTCCTACGAGCAGTACTTC. This translates into CASSLDAISYEQYF.

A few counts support this clonotype. The junction shows a germline mismatch at one end, possibly a read error. The chain employs TRBV12-3 or TRBV12-4 and TRBJ1-4; the match to TRBD1 covers 7 bases. The length of the CDR3 is 15 residues. This CDR3 is CASSFARGLGEKLFF. CDR3 nucleotide sequence: TGTGCCAGTAGTTTCGCGAGGGGGCTGGGTGAAAAACTGTTTTTT.

In this sample, this clonotype turned up many times. The chain joins TRBV5-1 to TRBJ1-1; a weak D match, TRBD1 (6 bases). The CDR3 has 12 residues. Trimming left V 6 bases short and J 6 bases short, with 12 bases between. CDR1 SGHRS and CDR2 YFSETQ come from the germline V gene. In nucleotides, the CDR3 is TGCGCCAGCACGATCGGGGGCTCTGAAGCTTTCTTT. Protein: CASTIGGSEAFF.

The chain employs TRBV24-1 and TRBJ2-1, with 8 nucleotides matching TRBD1. The junction had 14 bases not matched to a gene; V was cut back by 2 bases and J by 0 bases. CDR3 size: 20 residues. The V gene's germline CDR1 is KGHDR and CDR2 SFDVKD. Here the CDR3 DNA reads TGTGCCACCAGTGATTCGGACAGGGACTCGATTCCCAGCTCCTACAATGAGCAGTTCTTC. It specifies CATSDSDRDSIPSSYNEQFF.

The chain uses TRBV27 and TRBJ1-1; D is uncertain. Germline CDR1 and CDR2: MNHEY and SMNVEV (reference sequence). This CDR3 has 13 residues. V dropped 5 bases and J dropped 2 bases, with 9 bases sitting between them. Here the CDR3 DNA reads TGTGCCAGCAGTCCGACTAAAAACACTGAAGCTTTCTTT. This translates into CASSPTKNTEAFF.

This clonotype has at least ten counts. The chain recombines TRBV4-1 with TRBJ2-1; D could derive from TRBD1 or TRBD2 (5 bases each). The CDR3 loop spans 13 amino acids. V lost 3 bases and J lost 6, with 9 bases in between. CDR1 is MGHRA and CDR2 is YSYEKL in the germline V gene. CDR3 in DNA: TGCGCCAGCAGCCAGACCGGGGCCAATGAGCAGTTCTTC. Translation gives CASSQTGANEQFF.

The table lists this clonotype with many counts. The chain links TRBV7-9 to TRBJ1-1, with D perhaps matching TRBD1 (5 bases). Germline V CDR1 and CDR2: SEHNR, FQNEAQ (reference sequence). CDR3 length: 15 amino acids. Between the trimmed V and J ends, which lost 8 bases and 4 bases, there was a span of 20 bases. CDR3 loop: CASEVSQGAVTEAFF. As DNA, the CDR3 is TGTGCCAGCGAAGTAAGCCAGGGCGCCGTCACTGAAGCTTTCTTT.

With regard to this clonotype: A much larger clone lies a single base off, so this may be a read error. The chain combines TRBV10-3 with TRBJ2-7; 8 bases agree with TRBD1. CDR1 ENHRY and CDR2 SYGVKD come from the germline V gene. The length of the CDR3 is 14 residues. The CDR3 here is CANSSPGQVYEQYF. CDR3 DNA: TGTGCCAACAGTTCCCCGGGACAGGTCTACGAGCAGTACTTC.

Of note for this clonotype: The junction departs from the called germline gene at one end, perhaps through a read error. The chain employs TRBV15 and TRBJ2-2; D is perhaps TRBD1 (6 bases). The CDR3 runs 20 residues. Germline assignment: CDR1 LNHNV and CDR2 YYDKDF (reference sequence). CDR3 in DNA: TGTGCCACCAGCAGAGATAGGGTTTCCACCGGGACACCTTATACCGAGGAGCTGTTTTTT. Protein sequence: CATSRDRVSTGTPYTEELFF.

This clonotype was observed many times. This sequence joins TRBV29-1 and TRBJ2-2; 8 bases are a match to TRBD1. The V gene's germline CDR1 is SQVTM and CDR2 ANQGSEA. V lost 3 bases and J lost 6; bases outside the gene matches: 3. CDR3 length equals 13 residues. DNA for the CDR3: TGCAGCGTTGAGACAGGGGAGGCCGGGGAGCTGTTTTTT. Translated: CSVETGEAGELFF.

This clonotype has more than one count but fewer than ten. The J gene is TRBJ2-7, the V gene TRBV10-1; D possibly corresponds to TRBD2 (6 bases). Trimming shortened V by 7 bases and J by 1 base, and 14 bases separated the two germline ends. Germline CDR1 and CDR2: WNHNN and SYGVQD (reference sequence). The CDR3 consists of 14 residues. The CDR3, as DNA: TGCGCCAGCACGATCGACCGGGGGTCCTACGAGCAGTACTTC. Its translation is CASTIDRGSYEQYF.

This chain links TRBV7-2 with TRBJ2-7; 10 bases align to TRBD1. The germline V gene encodes CDR1 SGHTA and CDR2 FQGNSA. This CDR3 spans 15 amino acids. The V and J ends lost 6 bases and 2 bases, in that order; junction bases with no gene match: 7. CDR3 amino acids: CASRKTGGSTYEQYF. The CDR3 nucleotides read TGTGCCAGCAGGAAGACAGGGGGCTCGACCTACGAGCAGTACTTC.

The V gene is TRBV29-1, the J gene TRBJ1-1; weak D call: TRBD1 (5 bases). V was shortened by 2 bases and J by 3 bases, with 16 bases between the two germline ends. There are 15 residues in the CDR3. Germline V CDR1 and CDR2: SQVTM, ANQGSEA. CDR3: CSVERGGKTHTEAFF. As DNA, the CDR3 is TGCAGCGTTGAACGGGGGGGGAAGACCCACACTGAAGCTTTCTTT.

The V call is TRBV19, the J call TRBJ2-7; 10 bases are shared with TRBD1. The ends lost 6 bases at V and 3 bases at J; junction bases unmatched: 5. CDR1 is LNHDA and CDR2 is SQIVND in the germline V gene (reference sequence). The CDR3 is 14 residues long. CDR3 bases: TGTGCCAGTAGCCGGGGACAGGGGAACTACGAGCAGTACGTC. As protein: CASSRGQGNYEQYV.

This clonotype occurred many times. The genes are TRBV5-1 and TRBJ2-7, with D perhaps TRBD1 (6 bases). Germline CDR1 SGHRS, CDR2 YFSETQ. CDR3 length: 15 amino acids. The V end lost 6 bases, the J end lost 0 bases, and 16 bases lay between the germline ends. CDR3 sequence: CASITGTPNSYEQYF. As DNA, the CDR3 is TGCGCCAGCATCACCGGGACACCGAACTCCTACGAGCAGTACTTC.

The chain employs TRBV2 and TRBJ1-1; D is possibly TRBD1 (5 bases). The CDR3 is 14 amino acids. V dropped 1 base and J dropped 3 bases, with 9 bases sitting between them. Germline CDR1 reads SNHLY; CDR2 reads FYNNEI. The CDR3 sequence: CASSEGQGYTEAFF. The CDR3 DNA reads as TGTGCCAGCAGTGAAGGGCAGGGATACACTGAAGCTTTCTTT.

There are a few counts of this clonotype. The chain couples TRBV11-3 to TRBJ1-1; D gene ambiguous. V gave up 8 bases and J gave up 11 bases, with 27 bases separating them. The CDR3 runs to 15 residues. The germline V gene encodes CDR1 SGHNT and CDR2 YENEEA. The CDR3: CASASKGDELLRAFF. CDR3 in DNA: TGTGCCAGCGCTTCCAAAGGCGACGAACTGCTGAGGGCTTTCTTT.

This clonotype was counted ten times or more. CDR3 bases: TGCAGTGCTAGACCTCTTGTTGACGGGAGGGACAATGAGCAGTTCTTC. This gives the protein CSARPLVDGRDNEQFF. The rearrangement links TRBV20-1 to TRBJ2-1, with TRBD2 identical over 8 bases. CDR1 is DFQATT and CDR2 is SNEGSKA in the germline V gene (reference sequence). CDR3 length equals 16 residues. The J segment lost 5 bases and the V segment lost 2 bases, leaving 11 bases of the junction unmatched.

This clonotype was counted many times. The V and J genes are TRBV29-1 and TRBJ1-1, with 8 positions matching TRBD1. The germline CDR1 and CDR2 sequences are SQVTM and ANQGSEA. The V segment lost 8 bases and the J segment 3 bases; nucleotides outside the gene matches: 11. CDR3 size: 14 residues. The CDR3, as DNA: TGCAGCACCACTCCACAGGGGGTGCACACTGAAGCTTTCTTT. Amino acid sequence: CSTTPQGVHTEAFF.

This clonotype was observed a single time. For the CDR3, the DNA is TGTGCCAGCAGCTTCGGACAGCAAGAGACCCAGTACTTC. Encoded protein: CASSFGQQETQYF. This chain connects TRBV7-8 to TRBJ2-5, with a weak D call TRBD1 (6 bases). The germline gives CDR1 SGHVS, CDR2 FQNEAQ. The V and J ends lost 3 bases and 2 bases respectively, with 7 bases between them. The CDR3 consists of 13 residues.

The chain couples TRBV5-5 to TRBJ1-2; perhaps TRBD1 as D (5 bases). Looked up from germline, CDR1 is SGHKS and CDR2 is YYEKEE (reference sequence). Trimming removed 2 bases from V and 3 bases from J, with 17 bases in between. The length of the CDR3 is 16 residues. The CDR3 protein is CASSLGPSGTDYGYTF. CDR3 DNA sequence: TGTGCCAGCAGCTTAGGGCCCTCCGGGACGGACTATGGCTACACCTTC.

The rearrangement links TRBV15 to TRBJ2-7, with 12 bases lining up with TRBD1. The V and J ends lost 4 bases and 5 bases, in that order; junction bases with no gene match: 6. This CDR3 contains 15 residues. CDR1 and CDR2 from the germline V gene are LNHNV and YYDKDF (reference sequence). The CDR3 sequence: CATSIGGQGAHEQYF. The CDR3 DNA sequence: TGTGCCACCAGCATAGGGGGACAGGGGGCGCACGAGCAGTACTTC.

The V and J genes are TRBV19 and TRBJ2-7; D is perhaps TRBD2 (5 bases). This CDR3 spans 14 amino acids. Germline assignment: CDR1 LNHDA and CDR2 SQIVND (reference sequence). V was shortened by 2 bases and J by 5 bases, with 13 bases between the two germline ends. This CDR3 reads CASSINSVPDEQYF. In DNA form, the CDR3 reads TGTGCCAGTAGTATAAATAGCGTTCCGGACGAGCAGTACTTC.

This clonotype occurred a few times. The V call is TRBV2, the J call TRBJ2-7; 7 bases line up with TRBD2. V was clipped by 1 base and J by 2 bases; unmatched bases: 5. This CDR3 comprises 15 residues. Germline V gene lookup returns CDR1 SNHLY and CDR2 FYNNEI. This CDR3 is CASSEEGGGAYEQYF. The CDR3 DNA reads as TGTGCCAGCAGTGAAGAGGGCGGGGGAGCCTACGAGCAGTACTTC.

In its sample, this clonotype was seen many times. The chain links TRBV9 to TRBJ1-2, with D perhaps matching TRBD1 (5 bases). CDR1 is SGDLS, CDR2 YYNGEE, per germline. There are 14 residues in the CDR3. With 0 bases removed from V and 4 bases from J, the gap between germline ends came to 10 bases. CDR3 sequence (DNA): TGTGCCAGCAGCGTAGAGGCAGGGAGCTATGGCTACACCTTC. This codes for CASSVEAGSYGYTF.